The clone carrying this TCR beta chain showed up just a few times. The antigen is unknown. One entry per CDR3 protein, called by TCRdb with MiXCR from the 5' RACE reads. Here the sample spans around 370,000 distinct CDR3 sequences, more than 20% being singletons. The sample is drawn from a study of T-cell memory formation after mild COVID-19. Trimming shortened V by 5 bases and J by 2 bases, and 14 bases separated the two germline ends. Germline values: CDR1 SGHVS, CDR2 FNYEAQ. The CDR3 sequence is 15 residues long. General observations from the study: CM and EM subsets held most contracting CD4+ clones; EMRA held CD8+ ones. A balance of CD4 and CD8 characterized clones contracting day 15 to 85, whereas later expanders leaned CD4+. Clonal second-wave expansions that peaked on day 37 had unconfirmed SARS-CoV-2 specificity.

What was sequenced was PBMCs or a T cell subset sorted from them (not recorded which). The TCR was taken from an adult woman who had mild COVID-19 (a few samples of this study predate the infection). Cell type and time point are not known. The rearrangement uses TRBV7-6 and TRBJ2-3, with a possible D match to TRBD1 (5 bases). For the CDR3, the DNA is TGTGCCAGCAGCCCAGGGTACGGCACCACAGATACGCAGTATTTT. This encodes CASSPGYGTTDTQYF.